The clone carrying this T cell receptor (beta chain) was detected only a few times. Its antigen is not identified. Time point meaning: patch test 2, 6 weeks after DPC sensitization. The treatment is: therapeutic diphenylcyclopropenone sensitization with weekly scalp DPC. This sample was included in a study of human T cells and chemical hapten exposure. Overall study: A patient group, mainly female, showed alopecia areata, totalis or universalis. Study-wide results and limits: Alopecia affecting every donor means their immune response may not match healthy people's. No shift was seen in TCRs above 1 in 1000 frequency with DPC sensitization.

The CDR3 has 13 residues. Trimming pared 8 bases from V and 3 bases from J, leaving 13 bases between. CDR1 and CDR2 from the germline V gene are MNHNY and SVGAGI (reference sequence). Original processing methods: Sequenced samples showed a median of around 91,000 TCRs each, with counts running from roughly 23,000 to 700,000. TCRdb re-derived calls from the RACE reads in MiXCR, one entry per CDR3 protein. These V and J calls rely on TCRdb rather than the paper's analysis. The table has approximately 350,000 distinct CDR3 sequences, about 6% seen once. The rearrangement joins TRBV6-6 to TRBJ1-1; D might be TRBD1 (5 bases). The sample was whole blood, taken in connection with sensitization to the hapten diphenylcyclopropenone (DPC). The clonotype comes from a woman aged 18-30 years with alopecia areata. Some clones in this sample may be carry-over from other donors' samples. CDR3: CASSDISYTEAFF. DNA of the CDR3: TGTGCCAGCTCGGACATCTCCTACACTGAAGCTTTCTTT.